One and the same sample provided the 2 T cell receptor beta chains below, sequenced in a study of T-cell reconstitution after alpha-beta-depleted transplantation in children. TCRbeta library construction was performed incorporating unique molecular identifiers. TCRdb reprocessed the PCR reads via MiXCR and lists one record per CDR3 protein. Here the sample spans 200,000 to 300,000 distinct CDR3 sequences, around 11% being singletons. The sequenced sample was PBMCs from the stem cell graft donor, obtained from the stem cell graft. The receptors derive from a human donor who donated a stem cell graft to a child with acute lymphoblastic leukemia.

Only a few counts were recorded for this clonotype. The chain carries TRBV11-2 and TRBJ1-6, with no clear D. Germline values: CDR1 SGHAT, CDR2 FQNNGV. V lost 0 bases to trimming and J lost 6 bases, with 6 bases between them. CDR3 length equals 14 residues. The CDR3, as DNA: TGTGCCAGCAGCTTAGACACCTCTAATTCACCCCTCCACTTT. Translated, it gives CASSLDTSNSPLHF.

V gene TRBV5-4 combines with J gene TRBJ2-1; 7 positions match TRBD1. The V and J ends lost 6 bases and 5 bases, in that order; junction bases with no gene match: 11. The germline gives CDR1 SGHNT, CDR2 YYREEE (reference sequence). The CDR3 extends over 15 amino acids. The CDR3 bases are TGTGCCAGCACCAACTACAGGGGTACTAACAATGAGCAGTTCTTC. Its translation is CASTNYRGTNNEQFF.